This is a list of T cell receptor beta chains from one sample in a study of blood T cells in healthy people across ages. TCRdb re-called the 5' RACE reads with MiXCR, one entry per CDR3 protein. Counted here are fewer than 1,200,000 distinct CDR3 sequences, about 23% occurring once; the ten biggest clones make up approximately 0.75%. A further study also used this sample, focusing on T cells of mothers and their children.

Input material: blood. The receptors derive from a girl between 2 and 10 years old in good health. CDR3s leave out the opening cysteine and the closing phenylalanine or tryptophan. Each record gives: V gene, clone size, CDR3 protein. The size field is filled for only some rows; it gives once, few, many or a size class.

TRBV18,few,ASSPPGSNEQF
TRBV29-1,few,SVGFGSQETQY
TRBV2,.,ASSVDRGPTGELF
TRBV20-1,few,SARREASGNEQF
TRBV13,few,ATNRDYNEQF
TRBV15,few,ATSSLGLAGEETQY
TRBV12-3/TRBV12-4,few,ASSTTGGPQH
TRBV5-5,few,ASSSDMDFYEQY
TRBV20-1,.,SARESGLANEQF
TRBV12-3/TRBV12-4,few,ASSLHLGGSQETQY
TRBV4-3,few,ASSQDLWYRAGDGYT
TRBV18,.,ASSLTSGRGYEQY
TRBV12-5,once,ASGPWGTAKNIQY
TRBV29-1,few,SVEDLHRGLADQETQY
TRBV4-1,.,ASSQVAGVSYEQY
TRBV6-5,.,ASSYRDYVGYT
TRBV20-1,.,SARGLADNEQF
TRBV28,.,ASSLGGTADEQY
TRBV6-2/TRBV6-3,.,ASSYLPYRGTSGELF
TRBV6-1,few,ATANLYEQY
TRBV6-1,.,ASSTEGALGLADTQY
TRBV20-1,few,SAGQGIANYGYT
TRBV11-2,.,ASSFTGRVETQY
TRBV11-1,few,ASSHWAESGETQY
TRBV20-1,.,SASPLGAEAF
TRBV15,few,ATSMRRNSYEQY
TRBV20-1,few,SAKAWAGYNEQF
TRBV7-3,few,ASGHRDRPNEKLF
TRBV7-2,few,ASTSSNSGNTIY
TRBV5-1,.,ASSPGEAIIPLH
TRBV20-1,.,SAAVAYEQY
TRBV5-1,once,ASKPSGGDEQF
TRBV29-1,.,SVEALAGEQF
TRBV4-3,.,ASSQASGAKGYYGYT
TRBV19,few,ASELGSSGANVLT
TRBV12-3/TRBV12-4,few,ASSLNRGNTIY
TRBV7-2,few,ASSLRSGLQPGETQY
TRBV29-1,.,SGERLSSYNEQF
TRBV5-1,.,ASSSSGTGYEQY
TRBV9,few,ASSVGGSRSYNEQF
TRBV20-1,.,SAMSSSYEQY
TRBV20-1,.,SAPSTEAF